This T cell receptor (beta chain) came from a study of cytomegalovirus exposure and HLA in healthy donors. J gave up 3 bases and V 1 base, and 9 bases lay outside the gene matches. The CDR3 spans 17 residues. Germline CDR1 and CDR2: MDHEN and SYDVKM. Study outcomes and limitations: Published work reported that the classifier diagnosed cytomegalovirus status with high specificity and sensitivity.

Assay used: immunoSEQ multiplex PCR; TCRdb lists only in-frame clones, some missing. The sample records roughly 120,000 clones, approximately 94% being singletons. Details on this clone: Its antigen is not known.

The TCR originated in a woman aged 18-35 years in good health and CMV-seronegative. Sequencing was carried out using PBMCs. The chain carries TRBV28 and TRBJ1-2, with 9 bases fitting TRBD1. This CDR3 is CASSLSRVGTGYYGYTF. The CDR3 DNA reads TGTGCCAGCAGTTTATCCAGAGTCGGGACAGGGTACTATGGCTACACCTTC.